Shown below are 9 T cell receptor beta chains from a single sample sequenced in a study of HIV-infected patients and healthy controls. Reverse transcription used 450 to 550 ng RNA and constant-region primers for alpha and beta. Alpha and beta chain libraries were made separately by chain-specific third strand synthesis with multiplexing indices. One entry per CDR3 protein, called by TCRdb with MiXCR from the 5' RACE reads. Of about 24,000 distinct CDR3 sequences in the sample, roughly 8.7% were seen once. Whole blood was used without fractionation, so all unsorted peripheral T cells were included. Input material: blood. The receptors here all came from an adult in good health.

This sequence joins TRBV4-2 and TRBJ2-3, with D maybe TRBD2 (6 bases). Deletions cut 0 bases from V and 1 base from J, with 11 bases between. CDR1 is LGHNA and CDR2 is YNFKEQ in the germline V gene. This CDR3 has 16 amino acids. The CDR3 DNA is TGTGCCAGCAGCCAAGAGTTGAAGCGGGGCACAGATACGCAGTATTTT. It is translated as CASSQELKRGTDTQYF.

This clonotype was counted ten times or more. The genes are TRBV25-1 and TRBJ1-1; possibly TRBD1 for D (6 bases). This CDR3 contains 15 residues. The V end was cut by 0 bases, the J end by 5 bases, with 13 bases between. The germline gives CDR1 MGHDK, CDR2 SYGVNS. The CDR3 here is CASSEYGGARTEAFF. CDR3 bases: TGTGCCAGCAGTGAATATGGGGGGGCTCGGACTGAAGCTTTCTTT.

As to this clonotype: This CDR3 fails to terminate in the conserved phenylalanine or tryptophan, so it likely reflects a read error. The DNA is omitted, as the CDR3 cannot be located on it reliably, and the CDR3 follows TCRdb's listing. The chain employs TRBV20-1 and TRBJ1-2; TRBD1 reflects the table's D call only, with no check against the DNA. Germline V gene data show CDR1 as DFQATT and CDR2 as SNEGSKA (reference sequence). Counting both end residues, the CDR3 totals 11 amino acids. CDR3 loop: CSATGSSGDTG.

This clonotype was counted at least ten times. V and J are TRBV3-1 and TRBJ2-2, with D perhaps TRBD2 (6 bases). Germline V gives CDR1 LGHDT, CDR2 YNNKEL (reference sequence). This CDR3 is 16 amino acids long. V was cut by 2 bases and J by 0 bases, with 10 bases left in between. The CDR3, as DNA: TGTGCCAGCAGCCAACGCGGGATAGCGAACACCGGGGAGCTGTTTTTT. Protein: CASSQRGIANTGELFF. Supplemented by reference TRBV3-1 and TRBJ2-2, the full variable domain reads DTAVSQTPKYLVTQMGNDKSIKCEQNLGHDTMYWYKQDSKKFLKIMFSYNNKELIINETVPNRFSPKSPDKAHLNLHINSLELGDSAVYFCASSQRGIANTGELFFGEGSRLTVL.

In its sample, this clonotype was seen many times. The chain is built from TRBV5-1 and TRBJ2-3, with a weak D call TRBD2 (5 bases). The CDR3 loop spans 15 amino acids. In germline, CDR1 is SGHRS, CDR2 YFSETQ. Between the trimmed V and J ends, which lost 1 base and 3 bases, there was a span of 12 bases. The CDR3 is CASSLNGVWTDTQYF. The CDR3 DNA sequence: TGCGCCAGCAGCTTGAACGGGGTTTGGACAGATACGCAGTATTTT.

This clonotype was detected ten times or more. The chain combines TRBV12-3 or TRBV12-4 with TRBJ1-2; maybe TRBD1 (6 bases). Trimming took 1 base from V and 6 from J, leaving 9 bases between them. The length of the CDR3 is 13 residues. The CDR3 is CASSLGGADGYTF. As DNA, the CDR3 is TGTGCCAGCAGTTTAGGGGGGGCTGATGGCTACACCTTC.

This clonotype has ten or more counts. The V and J genes are TRBV27 and TRBJ2-1; 9 positions match TRBD1. Per the germline V gene, CDR1 is MNHEY and CDR2 is SMNVEV (reference sequence). The CDR3 spans 12 residues. V shed 4 bases, J shed 12 bases, and the junction held 4 bases outside the gene matches. CDR3 sequence: CASSSQGAGQFF. In DNA, the CDR3 is TGTGCCAGCAGTTCACAGGGGGCCGGGCAGTTCTTC.

Written as DNA, the CDR3 is TGTGCCAGCAGTTACACGGACCCCGCGTCTGAAGCTTTCTTT. It codes for CASSYTDPASEAFF. The chain is built from TRBV6-5 and TRBJ1-1, with no clear D. With 2 bases removed from V and 6 bases from J, the gap between germline ends came to 13 bases. CDR3 length equals 14 residues. Germline-derived CDR1 and CDR2 are MNHEY and SVGAGI.

This sequence joins TRBV20-1 and TRBJ2-7, with D hard to call. The V and J ends lost 6 bases and 5 bases respectively, with 17 bases between them. Germline CDR1 and CDR2: DFQATT and SNEGSKA (reference sequence). The CDR3 length is 13 residues. The CDR3 bases are TGCAGTGCCGCCCCTAGGATTCGCGACGAGCAGTACTTC. Translated, it gives CSAAPRIRDEQYF.